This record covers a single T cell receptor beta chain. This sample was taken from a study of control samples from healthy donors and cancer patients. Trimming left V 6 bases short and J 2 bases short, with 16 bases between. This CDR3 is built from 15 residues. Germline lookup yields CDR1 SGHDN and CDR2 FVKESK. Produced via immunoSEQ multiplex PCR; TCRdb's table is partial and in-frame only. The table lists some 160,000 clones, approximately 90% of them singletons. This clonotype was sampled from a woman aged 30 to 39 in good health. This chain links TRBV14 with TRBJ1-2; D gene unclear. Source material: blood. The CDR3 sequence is CASSPFGGPNYGYTF. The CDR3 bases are TGTGCCAGCAGTCCCTTCGGAGGTCCGAACTATGGCTACACCTTC.